Shown below are 32 T cell receptor beta chains from a single sample sequenced in a study of cytomegalovirus exposure and HLA in healthy donors. This PCR relied on a set of 60 Vbeta primers and 13 Jbeta primers. The protocol was immunoSEQ multiplex PCR, while the TCRdb copy is restricted to in-frame clones and leaves out a portion. This sample has roughly 100,000 clones, with around 76% found just once. The sample was PBMCs. These receptors were taken from a woman aged 45 to 65 in good health and CMV-seropositive.

The chain combines TRBV6-6 with TRBJ1-4, with 11 bases that match TRBD1. Germline-derived CDR1 and CDR2 are MNHNY and SVGAGI (reference sequence). V dropped 4 bases and J dropped 7; count of bases not matched to a gene: 5. The CDR3 length is 15 residues. The CDR3 region is CASSFGQGAFEKLFF. Written as DNA, the CDR3 is TGTGCCAGCAGTTTCGGACAGGGGGCCTTTGAAAAACTGTTTTTT.

J is TRBJ1-6 and V is TRBV7-2, with TRBD1 as a possible D gene (5 bases). The CDR3 is 15 amino acids. Per germline, CDR1 SGHTA and CDR2 FQGNSA. V gave up 3 bases and J gave up 9 bases, with 15 bases separating them. The CDR3 spells CASSLNGGKGSPLHF. CDR3 bases: TGTGCCAGCAGCTTGAACGGGGGGAAGGGTTCACCCCTCCACTTT.

This clone has only one observation. CDR3 nucleotide sequence: TGTGCCAGCAGCTTAGCGGCCTACAATGAGCAGTTCTTC. Its protein is CASSLAAYNEQFF. The rearrangement uses TRBV11-3 and TRBJ2-1, with D unresolved. With 1 base removed from V and 2 bases from J, the gap between germline ends came to 3 bases. This CDR3 comprises 13 residues. Per germline, CDR1 SGHNT and CDR2 YENEEA.

The genes are TRBV14 and TRBJ2-1; 15 nucleotides match TRBD2. Germline V CDR1 and CDR2: SGHDN, FVKESK. The V and J ends lost 4 bases and 1 base, in that order; junction bases with no gene match: 5. This CDR3 contains 18 residues. CDR3 sequence reads: CASSPGLAGGPSYNEQFF. CDR3 DNA sequence: TGTGCCAGCAGCCCTGGACTAGCGGGGGGGCCGTCCTACAATGAGCAGTTCTTC.

The sample holds a few counts of this clone. The rearrangement joins TRBV7-2 to TRBJ1-4; D not certain. Trimming removed 4 bases at V and 8 bases at J, with 8 bases between. The CDR3 totals 12 residues. Germline V gene sequence: CDR1 SGHTA, CDR2 FQGNSA. The CDR3 here is CASSWEREKLFF. For the CDR3, the DNA is TGTGCCAGCAGCTGGGAGCGAGAAAAACTGTTTTTT. The variable domain in full, with the rest retrieved from reference TRBV7-2 and TRBJ1-4, is GAGVSQSPSNKVTEKGKDVELRCDPISGHTALYWYRQSLGQGLEFLIYFQGNSAPDKSGLPSDRFSAERTGGSVSTLTIQRTQQEDSAVYLCASSWEREKLFFGSGTQLSVL.

The chain links TRBV20-1 to TRBJ2-3; weak D call: TRBD1 (6 bases). Germline V gives CDR1 DFQATT, CDR2 SNEGSKA (reference sequence). CDR3 size: 11 residues. V was cut by 3 bases and J by 10 bases, with 11 bases left in between. CDR3 sequence: CSASIGGAQYF. The CDR3 nucleotides read TGCAGTGCTAGTATTGGGGGCGCGCAGTATTTT.

The chain combines TRBV11-1 with TRBJ2-5; a possible D gene is TRBD2 (6 bases). The last part of the DNA fits TRBJ2-7 better; the J call may be wrong. CDR3 size: 15 residues. CDR1 is SGHAT, CDR2 FQDESV, per germline (reference sequence). Written as DNA, the CDR3 is TGTGCCAGCAGCTTGCGGGAAAAGTCGGCCTACGAGCAGTACTTC. As protein: CASSLREKSAYEQYF.

Written as DNA, the CDR3 is TGTGCCAGCAGCGAGACAGGGGAATTGGGCAATCAGCCCCAGCATTTT. This gives the protein CASSETGELGNQPQHF. The rearrangement joins TRBV21-1 to TRBJ1-5; TRBD1, the D gene given by the table, was not confirmed from the DNA. TRBV21-1 is classified as a pseudogene. CDR3 length equals 16 residues.

This clone has only one observation. This chain uses TRBV29-1 with TRBJ2-5; D might be TRBD2 (5 bases). Deletions cut 4 bases from V and 3 bases from J, with 15 bases between. This CDR3 region has 14 residues. Germline CDR1 is SQVTM and CDR2 is ANQGSEA. CDR3 nucleotides: TGCAGCGTTGTGAGGGAAAGGTGGGAAGAGACCCAGTACTTC. Translation: CSVVRERWEETQYF.

The chain couples TRBV9 to TRBJ2-1, with D tentatively TRBD2 (5 bases). In germline, CDR1 is SGDLS, CDR2 YYNGEE. This CDR3 has 17 residues. V lost 2 bases, J lost 6 bases, and 21 bases lay in between. This CDR3 is CASSVGLERSYSNEQFF. The DNA for the CDR3 is TGTGCCAGCAGCGTGGGTTTGGAGCGGTCCTACTCCAATGAGCAGTTCTTC.

V is TRBV28 and J is TRBJ2-7; 9 bases align to TRBD1. After removal of 1 base from V and 9 bases from J, the junction contained 10 bases not matched to a gene. Germline values: CDR1 MDHEN, CDR2 SYDVKM. CDR3 size: 15 residues. CDR3 region: CASSLLWTGVGGQYF. CDR3 sequence (DNA): TGTGCCAGCAGTTTATTATGGACAGGGGTGGGCGGGCAGTACTTC.

This chain links TRBV6-1 with TRBJ1-1; D gene ambiguous. This CDR3 contains 14 residues. Deletions cut 6 bases from V and 5 bases from J, with 16 bases between. CDR1 and CDR2 (germline): MNHNS, SASEGT. The CDR3 region has the DNA TGTGCCAGCAGCCGAAATATCATGAGGACTGAAGCTTTCTTT. Translation gives CASSRNIMRTEAFF.

CDR3 protein: CAGGTGGYEQYF. DNA for the CDR3: TGTGCCGGCGGGACAGGAGGATACGAGCAGTACTTC. The genes are TRBV7-9 and TRBJ2-7; 8 positions match TRBD1. Per germline, CDR1 SEHNR and CDR2 FQNEAQ (reference sequence). The CDR3 totals 12 residues. With V trimmed by 11 bases and J by 4 bases, 7 bases remained unmatched.

This chain links TRBV19 with TRBJ1-1, with D tentatively TRBD1 (5 bases). There are 14 residues in the CDR3. CDR1 and CDR2 from the germline V gene are LNHDA and SQIVND (reference sequence). With 5 bases removed from V and 6 bases from J, the gap between germline ends came to 16 bases. CDR3 bases: TGTGCCAGTAGTTATAGAGGACACAGCCCTGAAGCTTTCTTT. This gives the protein CASSYRGHSPEAFF.

This chain connects TRBV16 to TRBJ1-1; 8 bases map to TRBD1. The CDR3 is 16 amino acids. CDR1 and CDR2 (germline): KGHSY, FQNENV. With V trimmed by 2 bases and J by 0 bases, 5 bases remained unmatched. CDR3 DNA: TGTGCCAGCAGCCAAGCCGGGACAGGTATGAACACTGAAGCTTTCTTT. Its translation: CASSQAGTGMNTEAFF.

V gene TRBV28 combines with J gene TRBJ1-5; TRBD1 might be the D (6 bases). Germline V CDR1 and CDR2: MDHEN, SYDVKM. This CDR3 is built from 18 residues. The V end was cut by 4 bases, the J end by 0 bases, with 19 bases between. The CDR3 sequence: CASSYRAPGVYSNQPQHF. Written as DNA, the CDR3 is TGTGCCAGCAGTTACAGGGCCCCGGGCGTTTATAGCAATCAGCCCCAGCATTTT.

The CDR3 spells CATRVADTLGGYTF. The CDR3, as DNA: TGCGCCACCCGAGTGGCCGACACTCTTGGGGGCTACACCTTC. This chain connects TRBV5-1 to TRBJ1-2, with unresolved D. V was cut by 9 bases and J by 8 bases, with 23 bases left in between. CDR1 is SGHRS and CDR2 is YFSETQ in the germline V gene. The CDR3 sequence is 14 residues long.

The rearrangement links TRBV7-6 to TRBJ2-7, with TRBD2 identical over 7 bases. Germline V gives CDR1 SGHVS, CDR2 FNYEAQ. V shed 4 bases and J 1 base; nucleotides not matched to a gene: 13. The CDR3 covers 17 residues. Here the CDR3 reads CASSSASGRGGSYEQYF. CDR3 nucleotide sequence: TGTGCCAGCAGCTCTGCCTCGGGGAGGGGTGGATCCTACGAGCAGTACTTC.

This clone occurred a few times. This chain joins TRBV28 and TRBJ1-2, with TRBD1 matching over 8 bases. The CDR3 covers 14 residues. Germline CDR1 MDHEN, CDR2 SYDVKM. V trimming: 2 bases; J trimming: 8 bases; junction bases outside the gene matches: 7. The CDR3: CASSLAGGAGGYTF. The CDR3 DNA reads TGTGCCAGCAGTTTAGCAGGGGGCGCGGGGGGCTACACCTTC.

This clone occurred a few times. V is TRBV25-1 and J is TRBJ1-1, with TRBD1 identical over 8 bases. V lost 7 bases, J lost 4 bases, and 8 bases stayed unmatched. There are 14 residues in the CDR3. Germline CDR1 reads MGHDK; CDR2 reads SYGVNS. The CDR3 nucleotides are TGTGCCAGCATAAAACAGGGGGGCGGCACTGAAGCTTTCTTT. It is translated as CASIKQGGGTEAFF. The full variable domain, in which reference TRBV25-1 and TRBJ1-1 provide the parts outside the CDR3, is EADIYQTPRYLVIGTGKKITLECSQTMGHDKMYWYQQDPGMELHLIHYSYGVNSTEKGDLSSESTVSRIRTEHFPLTLESARPSHTSQYLCASIKQGGGTEAFFGQGTRLTVV.

V and J are TRBV7-3 and TRBJ2-7; 9 nucleotides align to TRBD2. The CDR3 length is 13 residues. The germline CDR1 and CDR2 sequences are SGHTA and FQGTGA. V was clipped by 5 bases and J by 6 bases; unmatched bases: 5. CDR3 protein: CASSAGGGAEQYF. DNA of the CDR3: TGTGCCAGCAGCGCCGGCGGGGGGGCCGAGCAGTACTTC.

In this sample, this clone turned up a few times. The chain uses TRBV10-3 and TRBJ1-4; no clear D. The germline CDR1 and CDR2 sequences are ENHRY and SYGVKD. V lost 10 bases and J 5 bases, leaving 8 bases between the germline ends. The CDR3 is made up of 11 amino acids. CDR3 in amino acids: CATSLNEKLFF. Here the CDR3 DNA reads TGTGCCACTTCACTCAATGAAAAACTGTTTTTT.

The V gene is TRBV13, the J gene TRBJ1-4; no firm D call. V gave up 2 bases and J gave up 11 bases, with 9 bases separating them. The CDR3 has 12 amino acids. Germline V gene lookup returns CDR1 PRHDT and CDR2 FYEKMQ (reference sequence). CDR3 sequence reads: CASSLRAGKLFF. The CDR3 coding sequence is TGTGCCAGCAGCTTACGAGCGGGTAAACTGTTTTTT.

This clone has only one observation. This chain joins TRBV4-3 and TRBJ1-1, with D hard to call. This CDR3 comprises 16 residues. Germline loops: CDR1 LGHNA, CDR2 YSLEER. V was pared by 4 bases and J by 4 bases, with 19 bases between. CDR3 bases: TGCGCCAGCAGCCCACATCTGGACGGGAAAGGCACTGAAGCTTTCTTT. Amino acids: CASSPHLDGKGTEAFF.

V is TRBV6-4 and J is TRBJ1-6; TRBD1 might be the D (6 bases). Looked up from germline, CDR1 is MRHNA and CDR2 is SNTAGT. Trimming stripped 6 bases from V and 7 bases from J, with 13 bases between. The CDR3 runs 14 residues. The CDR3: CASSLGQKNSPLHF. In DNA form, the CDR3 reads TGTGCCAGCAGCCTCGGACAGAAGAATTCACCCCTCCACTTT.

This clone was observed a few times. The genes are TRBV6-6 and TRBJ2-2; no definite D call. This CDR3 has 14 amino acids. Germline CDR1 and CDR2: MNHNY and SVGAGI (reference sequence). The V end lost 5 bases, the J end lost 2 bases, and 9 bases lay between the germline ends. The CDR3: CASSMGLNTGELFF. The CDR3 DNA follows: TGTGCCAGCAGTATGGGCCTTAACACCGGGGAGCTGTTTTTT.

The V gene is TRBV19, the J gene TRBJ1-6, with D unclear. Trimming stripped 4 bases from V and 7 bases from J, with 11 bases between. Germline V gives CDR1 LNHDA, CDR2 SQIVND (reference sequence). The CDR3 runs 14 residues. The CDR3 reads CASSNPIQNSPLHF. The DNA for the CDR3 is TGTGCCAGTAGTAACCCAATACAGAATTCACCCCTCCACTTT.

The genes are TRBV18 and TRBJ1-2; 8 bases match TRBD1. CDR1 is KGHSH and CDR2 is LQKENI in the germline V gene. Trimming took 3 bases from V and 8 from J; bases not matched to a gene: 8. The length of the CDR3 is 14 residues. The CDR3 is CASSPRDRIGGYTF. CDR3 in DNA: TGTGCCAGCTCACCTAGGGACAGGATAGGCGGCTACACCTTC.

The V call is TRBV4-3, the J call TRBJ1-2; D unclear. The CDR3 extends over 13 amino acids. Deletions cut 3 bases from V and 5 bases from J, with 10 bases between. Looked up from germline, CDR1 is LGHNA and CDR2 is YSLEER. CDR3 nucleotide sequence: TGCGCCAGCAGCCAGGGGAGCCTTTATGGCTACACCTTC. Protein sequence: CASSQGSLYGYTF.

The chain carries TRBV6-5 and TRBJ2-3; 11 bases match TRBD2. The CDR3 extends over 14 amino acids. V lost 4 bases, J lost 5 bases, and 2 bases stayed unmatched. Germline lookup yields CDR1 MNHEY and CDR2 SVGAGI. The CDR3 spells CASSLLAGVDTQYF. In nucleotides, the CDR3 is TGTGCCAGCAGTTTACTAGCGGGGGTAGATACGCAGTATTTT.

The rearrangement links TRBV9 to TRBJ1-2; perhaps TRBD1 as D (6 bases). Per germline, CDR1 SGDLS and CDR2 YYNGEE. The length of the CDR3 is 16 residues. V was pared by 4 bases and J by 4 bases, with 20 bases between. CDR3 region: CASSTSDRPSRYGYTF. The DNA for the CDR3 is TGTGCCAGCAGCACTAGCGACAGGCCTTCACGCTATGGCTACACCTTC.

The rearrangement joins TRBV6-1 to TRBJ2-7; D gene uncertain. V dropped 0 bases and J dropped 0 bases, with 9 bases sitting between them. In germline, CDR1 is MNHNS, CDR2 SASEGT. The CDR3 consists of 15 residues. The CDR3, as DNA: TGTGCCAGCAGTGAAGCAAGTGGGCGCTCCTACGAGCAGTACTTC. Protein product: CASSEASGRSYEQYF.